Below, 18 T cell receptor beta chains from the same sample are listed, as sequenced in a study of T cell responses to AZD1222 COVID-19 vaccine. Using immunoSEQ multiplex PCR, the repertoire was profiled, and TCRdb retains in-frame clones only, with some absent. The repertoire includes about 170,000 clones, roughly 87% of them detected once, and about 2.5% sits in the top ten. The starting material was peripheral blood, obtained on day 0 of AZD1222 vaccination. The receptors here all came from an adult in good health.

The rearrangement uses TRBV5-1 and TRBJ1-1; D ambiguous. Germline V gene sequence: CDR1 SGHRS, CDR2 YFSETQ. V lost 2 bases to trimming and J lost 5 bases, with 16 bases between them. The CDR3 has 15 amino acids. In DNA, the CDR3 is TGCGCCAGCAGCTTACTATTGGGCTCGGGGACTGAAGCTTTCTTT. This encodes CASSLLLGSGTEAFF. The full variable domain, with the rest looked up from reference TRBV5-1 and TRBJ1-1, is KAGVTQTPRYLIKTRGQQVTLSCSPISGHRSVSWYQQTPGQGLQFLFEYFSETQRNKGNFPGRFSGRQFSNSRSEMNVSTLELGDSALYLCASSLLLGSGTEAFFGQGTRLTVV.

For this clone: A read error may account for a junction end that differs from germline. This chain connects TRBV6-1 to TRBJ1-3, with 8 bases lining up with TRBD1. The CDR3 covers 16 residues. The germline V gene encodes CDR1 MNHNS and CDR2 SASEGT. As DNA, the CDR3 is TGTGCCAGCAGGGAAGGACAGGGACGCTCTGGAAACACCATATATTTT. It codes for CASREGQGRSGNTIYF.

J is TRBJ1-5 and V is TRBV12-3 or TRBV12-4; D is unresolved. The CDR3 length is 13 residues. V lost 6 bases and J 0 bases, leaving 6 bases between the germline ends. The CDR3 DNA is TGTGCCAGCAGCCACTTTAGCAATCAGCCCCAGCATTTT. Translation gives CASSHFSNQPQHF.

This clone is a singleton in its sample. The chain links TRBV15 to TRBJ1-1; D might be TRBD1 (6 bases). Looked up from germline, CDR1 is LNHNV and CDR2 is YYDKDF (reference sequence). The CDR3 length is 15 residues. The ends were cut back, 0 bases at V and 5 bases at J, with 13 bases in the middle. CDR3 in DNA: TGTGCCACCAGCAGAGAGGGGGGGCCGGGGACTGAAGCTTTCTTT. This encodes CATSREGGPGTEAFF.

CDR3 protein: CASSRRLAGGDTQYF. The CDR3 DNA reads as TGTGCCAGCAGCCGCCGACTAGCGGGAGGGGATACGCAGTATTTT. The V gene is TRBV5-6, the J gene TRBJ2-3, with 14 nucleotides matching TRBD2. Per germline, CDR1 SGHDT and CDR2 YYEEEE. With V trimmed by 4 bases and J by 6 bases, 4 bases remained unmatched. The CDR3 has 15 residues.

As to this clone: The sample contains more than one DNA sequence encoding this CDR3. The chain has TRBV5-1 and TRBJ1-1, with 8 bases lining up with TRBD1. The CDR3 totals 14 residues. Germline V gene data show CDR1 as SGHRS and CDR2 as YFSETQ. The V segment lost 1 base and the J segment 2 bases; nucleotides outside the gene matches: 1. The CDR3 coding sequence is TGCGCCAGCAGCTTGTCAGGGGGCAACACTGAAGCTTTCTTT. Translation gives CASSLSGGNTEAFF.

The chain is built from TRBV2 and TRBJ1-3, with TRBD1 matching over 7 bases. CDR3 length equals 16 residues. The trim removed 5 bases at V and 1 base at J, leaving 8 bases unmatched. The germline V gene has CDR1 SNHLY and CDR2 FYNNEI. CDR3 protein: CASSKTGTASGNTIYF. In DNA, the CDR3 is TGTGCCAGCAGTAAGACCGGGACAGCATCTGGAAACACCATATATTTT.

This clone was seen more than once but under ten times. The genes are TRBV3-1 (or the pseudogene TRBV3-2) and TRBJ2-1; 10 nucleotides match TRBD2. Germline trimming cut 0 bases from V and 5 bases from J; bases unmatched to any gene: 13. The CDR3 loop spans 19 amino acids. CDR1 is LGHDT, CDR2 YNNKEL, per germline (reference sequence). The CDR3 reads CASSQEGLWASGSHNEQFF. CDR3 nucleotide sequence: TGTGCCAGCAGCCAAGAGGGTCTATGGGCTAGCGGGAGCCACAATGAGCAGTTCTTC.

The V call is TRBV6-5, the J call TRBJ1-1; possibly TRBD1 for D (6 bases). V was trimmed by 2 bases and J by 1 base, leaving 11 bases between them. This CDR3 has 15 amino acids. Germline CDR1 is MNHEY and CDR2 is SVGAGI. CDR3 sequence (DNA): TGTGCCAGCAGTTACGGTAGGACAGCGAACACTGAAGCTTTCTTT. Translated, it gives CASSYGRTANTEAFF.

This clone was seen a single time. CDR3 DNA: TGTGCCAGCAGCCAAGTGATGGGGGAGCAGTTCTTC. This sequence encodes CASSQVMGEQFF. The chain uses TRBV3-1 (or the pseudogene TRBV3-2) and TRBJ2-1; D is unclear. The CDR3 has 12 residues. Trimming shortened V by 1 base and J by 10 bases, and 8 bases separated the two germline ends. CDR1 and CDR2 from the germline V gene are LGHDT and YNNKEL (reference sequence).

The chain has TRBV30 and TRBJ2-1, with TRBD1 matching 9 bases. The CDR3 length is 15 residues. Losses at the gene ends were 2 bases for V and 1 base for J; bases not matched to a gene: 3. Germline CDR1 GTSNPN, CDR2 SVGIG (reference sequence). CDR3 coding DNA: TGTGCCTGGAGTCGGACAGGGGAATCCTACAATGAGCAGTTCTTC. Protein sequence: CAWSRTGESYNEQFF. Full variable domain (outside the CDR3, taken from reference TRBV30 and TRBJ2-1): SQTIHQWPATLVQPVGSPLSLECTVEGTSNPNLYWYRQAAGRGLQLLFYSVGIGQISSEVPQNLSASRPQDRQFILSSKKLLLSDSGFYLCAWSRTGESYNEQFFGPGTRLTVL.

V usage is TRBV18 and J usage is TRBJ2-1; tentative D call: TRBD1 (6 bases). The germline V gene has CDR1 KGHSH and CDR2 LQKENI. The V and J ends lost 0 bases and 6 bases respectively, with 15 bases between them. The CDR3 is 16 amino acids. The CDR3 loop is CASSPPAGAQGNEQFF. The CDR3 region has the DNA TGTGCCAGCTCACCACCTGCAGGGGCCCAGGGCAATGAGCAGTTCTTC.

The V call is TRBV6-1, the J call TRBJ2-3; D unclear. V lost 7 bases, J lost 2 bases, and 13 bases lay in between. Germline V CDR1 and CDR2: MNHNS, SASEGT. This CDR3 region has 14 residues. CDR3 protein: CASTRASSTDTQYF. Written as DNA, the CDR3 is TGTGCCAGCACTCGAGCGTCCTCCACAGATACGCAGTATTTT.

The chain has TRBV6-5 and TRBJ1-1, with D tentatively TRBD1 (5 bases). Looked up from germline, CDR1 is MNHEY and CDR2 is SVGAGI. Deletions cut 8 bases from V and 0 bases from J, with 13 bases between. CDR3 length: 14 residues. CDR3 DNA: TGTGCCAGCGGCGGGGGACCCATGAACACTGAAGCTTTCTTT. It is translated as CASGGGPMNTEAFF.

This chain's CDR3 is CASKGTSGNTGELFF. The CDR3 DNA reads as TGTGCCAGCAAAGGAACTAGCGGGAACACCGGGGAGCTGTTTTTT. The chain employs TRBV9 and TRBJ2-2; TRBD2 matches 8 bases. The CDR3 is made up of 15 amino acids. The ends lost 6 bases at V and 1 base at J; junction bases unmatched: 5. CDR1 and CDR2 from the germline V gene are SGDLS and YYNGEE.

The chain carries TRBV6-6 and TRBJ2-1; 7 bases are shared with TRBD1. With V trimmed by 11 bases and J by 7 bases, 5 bases remained unmatched. CDR1 MNHNY and CDR2 SVGAGI come from the germline V gene (reference sequence). The CDR3 has 11 amino acids. CDR3 amino acids: CAVTGDNEQFF. The CDR3 DNA sequence: TGTGCCGTCACAGGGGATAATGAGCAGTTCTTC.

The rearrangement links TRBV19 to TRBJ1-1; the D gene is possibly TRBD1 (5 bases). The CDR3 runs 13 residues. V lost 7 bases and J 3 bases, leaving 12 bases between the germline ends. The V gene's germline CDR1 is LNHDA and CDR2 SQIVND (reference sequence). The CDR3 DNA follows: TGTGCCAGTACCACAGGTTTTGACACTGAAGCTTTCTTT. Translation: CASTTGFDTEAFF.

As to this clone: The same CDR3 arises from other DNA sequences in this sample as well. The J gene is TRBJ1-1, the V gene TRBV30; perhaps TRBD1 as D (5 bases). V was cut by 1 base and J by 3 bases, with 9 bases left in between. CDR3 length equals 13 residues. Germline V lookup: CDR1 GTSNPN, CDR2 SVGIG (reference sequence). The CDR3 here is CAWSEAGHTEAFF. The DNA of the CDR3 is TGTGCCTGGAGTGAGGCAGGGCACACTGAAGCTTTCTTT.